This paragraph reports one T cell receptor beta chain. Its specificity is not known. The data derive from a study of beta chain features in type 1 diabetes. The study, taken as a whole, reports: All four CD4+ subsets of Type 1 diabetes patients contained TCRB CDR3s that were moderately but significantly shorter. Within the patient group, naive, central memory and Treg TCRB repertoires appeared more similar to each other than within healthy donors. The study found fewer insertions and more deletions at VDJ junctions in type 1 diabetes patients.

The investigators reverse transcribed all of the isolated RNA, so they sequenced expressed TCRB transcripts. The assay was immunoSEQ multiplex PCR, and TCRdb's table has in-frame clones only and misses some. This table holds over 150,000 clones, 7.8% found once. The sequencing sample was made of central memory CD4+ T cells from blood. The clonotype comes from a woman in her thirties or forties with type 1 diabetes.

CDR3 sequence reads: CASSYSGGGTYEQYF. Here the CDR3 DNA reads TGTGCCAGCAGTTACTCTGGGGGCGGTACCTACGAGCAGTACTTC. The rearrangement links TRBV6-5 to TRBJ2-7; a weak D match, TRBD1 (6 bases). The germline CDR1 and CDR2 sequences are MNHEY and SVGAGI. The CDR3 spans 15 residues. V was shortened by 0 bases and J by 2 bases, with 11 bases between the two germline ends.